These 27 T cell receptor beta chains were sequenced from one sample in a study of identifying expanded T cells in peripheral blood. The method was immunoSEQ multiplex PCR; TCRdb's version includes in-frame clones alone and lacks a portion of them. The sample has more than 95,000 clones; more than 80% are singletons. Material for sequencing was blood. The source is a person aged 18 to 70 in good health.

The chain carries TRBV27 and TRBJ2-5, with 8 bases identical to TRBD1. Losses at the gene ends were 5 bases for V and 4 bases for J; bases not matched to a gene: 9. CDR1 and CDR2 (germline): MNHEY, SMNVEV (reference sequence). This CDR3 comprises 15 residues. The CDR3 coding sequence is TGTGCCAGCAGTCCCGATTGGACAGGGTCAGAGACCCAGTACTTC. Translating gives CASSPDWTGSETQYF.

The chain is built from TRBV7-2 and TRBJ2-3; D gene ambiguous. V dropped 2 bases and J dropped 2 bases, with 8 bases sitting between them. The CDR3 contains 14 residues. Germline V gives CDR1 SGHTA, CDR2 FQGNSA. CDR3 protein: CASSLSYLTDTQYF. In DNA, the CDR3 is TGTGCCAGCAGCTTAAGCTATCTCACAGATACGCAGTATTTT.

The chain's CDR3 is CASSLSIGFRGYTF. The CDR3 DNA follows: TGTGCCAGCAGTTTATCGATCGGTTTTAGAGGCTACACCTTC. This chain joins TRBV27 and TRBJ1-2; D is unclear. The germline V gene has CDR1 MNHEY and CDR2 SMNVEV (reference sequence). Trimming cost V 0 bases and J 8 bases, with 13 bases left between them. The CDR3 has 14 residues.

The gene calls are TRBV11-3 and TRBJ1-1; the D is unclear. Per the germline V gene, CDR1 is SGHNT and CDR2 is YENEEA. The CDR3 is made up of 13 amino acids. V was clipped by 5 bases and J by 0 bases, with 7 bases between them. In DNA, the CDR3 is TGTGCCAGCAGCGCCAGGATGAACACTGAAGCTTTCTTT. It translates to CASSARMNTEAFF.

The genes are TRBV7-3 and TRBJ1-1, with TRBD1 matching 9 bases. The CDR3 has 15 residues. Trimming took 5 bases from V and 4 from J; bases not matched to a gene: 8. Germline CDR1 reads SGHTA; CDR2 reads FQGTGA. DNA for the CDR3: TGTGCCAGCAGCGCAACAGGGGGCGTTGGCACTGAAGCTTTCTTT. This encodes CASSATGGVGTEAFF.

V gene TRBV4-3 combines with J gene TRBJ1-4; 9 bases are a match to TRBD1. Germline CDR1 reads LGHNA; CDR2 reads YSLEER. The CDR3 extends over 15 amino acids. The V gene end was trimmed by 1 base and the J gene end by 3 bases; junction bases not matched to a gene: 0. Here the CDR3 reads CASSQGDRANEKLFF. The CDR3 DNA reads TGCGCCAGCAGCCAAGGGGACAGGGCTAATGAAAAACTGTTTTTT.

This chain connects TRBV27 to TRBJ1-4; weak D call: TRBD1 (5 bases). V was pared by 5 bases and J by 8 bases, with 15 bases between. CDR3 size: 14 residues. In germline, CDR1 is MNHEY, CDR2 SMNVEV (reference sequence). The CDR3 coding sequence is TGTGCCAGCAGTCTAGGGGCAGGAAGGGAAAAACTGTTTTTT. As protein: CASSLGAGREKLFF.

This chain connects TRBV11-2 to TRBJ2-1; a possible D gene is TRBD2 (6 bases). Germline values: CDR1 SGHAT, CDR2 FQNNGV. The V end was cut by 1 base, the J end by 14 bases, with 12 bases between. The CDR3 loop spans 12 amino acids. The CDR3 is CASSLGGSGEFF. In DNA form, the CDR3 reads TGTGCCAGCAGCTTAGGTGGCTCGGGGGAGTTCTTC.

This chain uses TRBV7-9 with TRBJ1-3; no clear D. This CDR3 has 14 amino acids. Germline V gene data show CDR1 as SEHNR and CDR2 as FQNEAQ (reference sequence). With 5 bases removed from V and 4 bases from J, the gap between germline ends came to 12 bases. The CDR3 spells CASSLGSSGNTIYF. The CDR3 nucleotides read TGTGCCAGCAGCCTAGGAAGTTCCGGAAACACCATATATTTT.

This clone was seen a few times. The genes are TRBV30 and TRBJ1-5, with 7 bases fitting TRBD1. V shed 3 bases, J shed 4 bases, and the junction held 3 bases outside the gene matches. CDR1 and CDR2 from the germline V gene are GTSNPN and SVGIG (reference sequence). CDR3 length equals 13 residues. The DNA for the CDR3 is TGTGCCTGGAGCACACAGGGGAATCAGCCCCAGCATTTT. It yields the protein CAWSTQGNQPQHF.

The V gene is TRBV11-3, the J gene TRBJ1-1; D ambiguous. CDR1 is SGHNT, CDR2 YENEEA, per germline. V lost 2 bases and J 0 bases, leaving 16 bases between the germline ends. The CDR3 totals 17 residues. CDR3 coding DNA: TGTGCCAGCAGCTTAAATTATCCCGTGTTCGTGAACACTGAAGCTTTCTTT. Its protein product is CASSLNYPVFVNTEAFF. Full variable domain (outside the CDR3, taken from reference TRBV11-3 and TRBJ1-1): EAGVVQSPRYKIIEKKQPVAFWCNPISGHNTLYWYLQNLGQGPELLIRYENEEAVDDSQLPKDRFSAERLKGVDSTLKIQPAELGDSAVYLCASSLNYPVFVNTEAFFGQGTRLTVV.

The chain carries TRBV11-3 and TRBJ1-1; no firm D call. Germline CDR1 is SGHNT and CDR2 is YENEEA. The CDR3 runs to 13 residues. V lost 3 bases and J 6 bases, leaving 11 bases between the germline ends. The CDR3 is CASSFSVGSEAFF. The CDR3 DNA follows: TGTGCCAGCAGCTTTTCCGTAGGGTCTGAAGCTTTCTTT.

J is TRBJ1-2 and V is TRBV10-3; 8 nucleotides agree with TRBD1. The germline V gene has CDR1 ENHRY and CDR2 SYGVKD. Trimming cost V 6 bases and J 7 bases; bases outside gene matches: 10. The CDR3 has 14 amino acids. The CDR3 here is CAISGQGHRGGYTF. CDR3 sequence (DNA): TGTGCCATCAGCGGACAGGGACATCGGGGTGGCTACACCTTC.

V usage is TRBV29-1 and J usage is TRBJ2-7, with D maybe TRBD1 (6 bases). Between the trimmed V and J ends, which lost 1 base and 7 bases, there was a span of 14 bases. The CDR3 runs to 13 residues. Germline V gene lookup returns CDR1 SQVTM and CDR2 ANQGSEA. As DNA, the CDR3 is TGCAGCGTTGAAGGAGGGACAACCATAGAGCAGTACTTC. Protein product: CSVEGGTTIEQYF.

The chain couples TRBV7-2 to TRBJ1-5; a possible D gene is TRBD1 (5 bases). The germline V gene has CDR1 SGHTA and CDR2 FQGNSA. This CDR3 has 15 residues. The germline V and J ends were trimmed by 1 base and 6 bases, with 13 bases remaining between them. DNA for the CDR3: TGTGCCAGCAGCTTAGGGGCAGGGTGGTCTCAGCCCCAGCATTTT. The encoded protein is CASSLGAGWSQPQHF.

The V gene is TRBV23-1, the J gene TRBJ1-5; no clear D. TRBV23-1 is labeled an ORF, and its function is uncertain. Deletions cut 8 bases from V and 7 bases from J, with 21 bases between. The CDR3 runs 15 residues. CDR3 protein: CASPKQILGRQPQHF. The CDR3 nucleotides read TGCGCCAGCCCCAAGCAGATTTTGGGGAGGCAGCCCCAGCATTTT.

V usage is TRBV30 and J usage is TRBJ1-5; unclear D gene. CDR3 length: 12 amino acids. CDR1 and CDR2 (germline): GTSNPN, SVGIG (reference sequence). The V gene lost 1 base and the J gene lost 6 bases, with 7 bases spanning the gap. The CDR3 DNA reads TGTGCCTGGAGTGGTGTGGGTCAGCCCCAGCATTTT. Translated, it gives CAWSGVGQPQHF.

The genes are TRBV19 and TRBJ1-2, with D uncertain. V gave up 5 bases and J gave up 8 bases, with 12 bases separating them. CDR3 length: 12 residues. Germline values: CDR1 LNHDA, CDR2 SQIVND (reference sequence). CDR3 sequence reads: CASSFSRRGYTF. The DNA for the CDR3 is TGTGCCAGTAGTTTTTCCAGGCGCGGCTACACCTTC.

The CDR3 loop is CAISPQVGGSPLHF. The CDR3 nucleotides read TGTGCCATCAGCCCACAGGTCGGGGGCTCACCCCTCCACTTT. This chain links TRBV10-3 with TRBJ1-6; D possibly corresponds to TRBD1 (6 bases). The CDR3 has 14 amino acids. In germline, CDR1 is ENHRY, CDR2 SYGVKD. Between the trimmed V and J ends, which lost 6 bases and 10 bases, there was a span of 16 bases.

The rearrangement links TRBV7-6 to TRBJ2-7; tentatively, D is TRBD1 (6 bases). Germline CDR1 SGHVS, CDR2 FNYEAQ. The germline V and J ends were trimmed by 1 base and 0 bases, with 13 bases remaining between them. This CDR3 is 16 amino acids long. CDR3 nucleotides: TGTGCCAGCAGCTTAGGTGGGCAGGGGAGCTCCTACGAGCAGTACTTC. Encoded protein: CASSLGGQGSSYEQYF.

Points on this clone: A read error may account for a junction end that differs from germline. The V call is TRBV6-6, the J call TRBJ2-1; 8 nucleotides match TRBD2. The CDR3 length is 16 residues. The germline V gene has CDR1 MNHNY and CDR2 SVGAGI (reference sequence). CDR3 sequence (DNA): TGTGCCAGCAGTGACTCGGGGACTAGCTCCTACAATGAGCAGTTCTTC. This encodes CASSDSGTSSYNEQFF.

This clone was seen once. V usage is TRBV7-8 and J usage is TRBJ2-6; D gene ambiguous. The CDR3 is 17 amino acids. V was shortened by 3 bases and J by 0 bases, with 12 bases between the two germline ends. Germline V gene lookup returns CDR1 SGHVS and CDR2 FQNEAQ. CDR3 sequence (DNA): TGTGCCAGCAGCTTGACCCGTTCCTACTCTGGGGCCAACGTCCTGACTTTC. This codes for CASSLTRSYSGANVLTF.

The CDR3 sequence: CASSYVTGTGRPEAFF. CDR3 in DNA: TGTGCCAGCAGTTACGTTACTGGGACAGGGCGGCCTGAAGCTTTCTTT. J is TRBJ1-1 and V is TRBV6-6, with 9 bases matching TRBD1. The CDR3 has 16 residues. The V and J ends lost 2 bases and 6 bases, in that order; junction bases with no gene match: 10. Germline V gene lookup returns CDR1 MNHNY and CDR2 SVGAGI (reference sequence).

In its sample, this clone was seen a few times. This sequence joins TRBV29-1 and TRBJ1-4; D is undetermined. The CDR3 totals 12 residues. Germline V gives CDR1 SQVTM, CDR2 ANQGSEA. V shed 4 bases and J shed 0 bases, with 3 bases lying between them. The CDR3 nucleotides read TGCAGCGTTGCAGCAACTAATGAAAAACTGTTTTTT. Protein sequence: CSVAATNEKLFF.

The chain uses TRBV11-2 and TRBJ2-7; D not certain. CDR1 SGHAT and CDR2 FQNNGV come from the germline V gene. Trimming took off 1 base at V and 4 bases at J, with 14 bases between the two ends. There are 15 residues in the CDR3. As DNA, the CDR3 is TGTGCCAGCAGCTTAGTAGTAGTCAGAGAATACGAGCAGTACTTC. This translates into CASSLVVVREYEQYF. The whole variable domain, filled in from reference TRBV11-2 and TRBJ2-7, reads EAGVAQSPRYKIIEKRQSVAFWCNPISGHATLYWYQQILGQGPKLLIQFQNNGVVDDSQLPKDRFSAERLKGVDSTLKIQPAKLEDSAVYLCASSLVVVREYEQYFGPGTRLTVT.

V is TRBV5-1 and J is TRBJ1-6; D might be TRBD1 (5 bases). Germline CDR1 and CDR2: SGHRS and YFSETQ. V dropped 4 bases and J dropped 14 bases, with 25 bases sitting between them. The CDR3 has 16 residues. The CDR3 region is CASSRDGGALGWALHF. CDR3 coding DNA: TGCGCCAGCAGCAGGGACGGCGGGGCTCTTGGCTGGGCCCTCCACTTT.

This clone has only a few counts. The genes are TRBV5-1 and TRBJ1-4, with a possible D match to TRBD1 (6 bases). This CDR3 comprises 15 residues. From germline, CDR1 is SGHRS and CDR2 YFSETQ. Trimming pared 4 bases from V and 6 bases from J, leaving 16 bases between. CDR3 sequence: CASSPHSDSDEKLFF. In nucleotides, the CDR3 is TGCGCCAGCAGCCCCCACTCGGACAGTGATGAAAAACTGTTTTTT. The variable domain in full, with the rest retrieved from reference TRBV5-1 and TRBJ1-4, is KAGVTQTPRYLIKTRGQQVTLSCSPISGHRSVSWYQQTPGQGLQFLFEYFSETQRNKGNFPGRFSGRQFSNSRSEMNVSTLELGDSALYLCASSPHSDSDEKLFFGSGTQLSVL.